The sequence of this T cell receptor (beta chain) was determined in a study of Ad26.COV2.S vaccination and SARS-CoV-2 variants. The repertoire was sequenced with immunoSEQ multiplex PCR; TCRdb's copy has only in-frame clones and lacks some. The table shows about 87,000 clones, with under 90% occurring only once. V was pared by 1 base and J by 4 bases, with 6 bases between. This CDR3 is built from 13 residues. In germline, CDR1 is LGHDT, CDR2 YNNKEL (reference sequence). The chain is built from TRBV3-1 (or the pseudogene TRBV3-2) and TRBJ2-3; D is unresolved. Sequences were derived from peripheral blood, sampled after recovery from COVID-19. This receptor was obtained from a human donor who had recovered from COVID-19. The CDR3 coding sequence is TGTGCCAGCAGCCAAGGGGTAGCAGATACGCAGTATTTT. Protein: CASSQGVADTQYF.